The 15 T cell receptor beta chains below were found in one sample sequenced in a study of blood T cell repertoires in COVID-19. The data were produced by immunoSEQ multiplex PCR, yet TCRdb's version contains in-frame clones alone and is incomplete. The sample yields 300,000 to 450,000 clones, around 85% seen once. The sample taken for sequencing was peripheral blood. These receptors were obtained from a woman aged 18-29 years with acute or convalescent COVID-19.

The chain has TRBV5-1 and TRBJ2-7, with 9 bases fitting TRBD2. The CDR3 extends over 14 amino acids. V dropped 7 bases and J dropped 5; count of bases not matched to a gene: 10. From germline, CDR1 is SGHRS and CDR2 YFSETQ. Here the CDR3 reads CASRKRTSVDEQYF. In DNA, the CDR3 is TGCGCCAGCCGAAAACGGACTAGCGTCGACGAGCAGTACTTC.

The chain is built from TRBV29-1 and TRBJ2-3, with 10 bases fitting TRBD2. Germline CDR1 reads SQVTM; CDR2 reads ANQGSEA. V lost 2 bases and J lost 2; bases outside the gene matches: 4. The CDR3 is 15 amino acids. CDR3: CSVETSGMITDTQYF. In nucleotides, the CDR3 is TGCAGCGTTGAAACTAGCGGGATGATCACAGATACGCAGTATTTT.

J is TRBJ2-1 and V is TRBV6-6; D is possibly TRBD1 (6 bases). The CDR3 contains 12 residues. Trimming removed 5 bases from V and 6 bases from J, with 8 bases in between. Germline V gene lookup returns CDR1 MNHNY and CDR2 SVGAGI (reference sequence). The DNA of the CDR3 is TGTGCCAGCAGTCTACAGGGCAATGAGCAGTTCTTC. Translation: CASSLQGNEQFF.

The V gene is TRBV28, the J gene TRBJ1-5; D is uncertain. The V end was cut by 7 bases, the J end by 0 bases, with 13 bases between. The CDR3 consists of 15 residues. Germline CDR1 MDHEN, CDR2 SYDVKM. CDR3 in amino acids: CASILGGSSNQPQHF. The DNA of the CDR3 is TGTGCCAGCATCTTAGGAGGATCTAGCAATCAGCCCCAGCATTTT.

The chain is built from TRBV21-1 and TRBJ1-1; the table's D call, TRBD1, has no DNA check behind it. TRBV21-1 is a pseudogene segment. CDR3 size: 16 residues. The CDR3: CASSDRDRGSGTEAFF. CDR3 DNA: TGTGCCAGCAGCGACCGGGACAGGGGCAGTGGCACTGAAGCTTTCTTT.

This clone is a singleton in its sample. This sequence joins TRBV7-6 and TRBJ1-1; TRBD1 is a possible D gene (5 bases). V lost 4 bases and J 1 base, leaving 13 bases between the germline ends. Germline V gene sequence: CDR1 SGHVS, CDR2 FNYEAQ. CDR3 length equals 15 residues. The CDR3 region has the DNA TGTGCCAGCAGCTCCCCCCAGGGAAAGAACACTGAAGCTTTCTTT. It specifies CASSSPQGKNTEAFF.

The CDR3: CASSSTPTGPAYEQYF. The CDR3 DNA follows: TGTGCCAGCAGCTCAACCCCGACAGGTCCCGCCTACGAGCAGTACTTC. The J gene is TRBJ2-7, the V gene TRBV13, with D possibly TRBD1 on 6 matching bases. From germline, CDR1 is PRHDT and CDR2 FYEKMQ (reference sequence). The length of the CDR3 is 16 residues. Trimming stripped 4 bases from V and 2 bases from J, with 18 bases between.

The chain is built from TRBV10-1 and TRBJ1-5; D is ambiguous. Germline V CDR1 and CDR2: WNHNN, SYGVQD (reference sequence). This CDR3 comprises 14 residues. Trimming pared 4 bases from V and 0 bases from J, leaving 7 bases between. The CDR3 reads CASSGPYSNQPQHF. The CDR3 DNA reads as TGCGCCAGCAGTGGTCCTTATAGCAATCAGCCCCAGCATTTT.

The V call is TRBV19, the J call TRBJ2-3; TRBD2 matches 7 bases. Germline V lookup: CDR1 LNHDA, CDR2 SQIVND (reference sequence). J gave up 5 bases and V 4 bases, and 12 bases lay outside the gene matches. This CDR3 has 16 amino acids. For the CDR3, the DNA is TGTGCCAGTAGTACCGCTACCAGCGGGGTACGAGATACGCAGTATTTT. It translates to CASSTATSGVRDTQYF.

The chain recombines TRBV5-1 with TRBJ2-5; 8 bases agree with TRBD1. Germline V CDR1 and CDR2: SGHRS, YFSETQ. The length of the CDR3 is 14 residues. V lost 4 bases and J lost 1; bases outside the gene matches: 3. CDR3 region: CASSAGQGQETQYF. CDR3 sequence (DNA): TGCGCCAGCAGCGCCGGACAGGGCCAAGAGACCCAGTACTTC.

This clone was recorded once. V and J are TRBV28 and TRBJ2-5; 8 bases agree with TRBD1. Germline CDR1 and CDR2: MDHEN and SYDVKM. The ends lost 3 bases at V and 2 bases at J; junction bases unmatched: 11. This CDR3 contains 17 residues. CDR3 sequence: CASSFKLWGQVQETQYF. In DNA, the CDR3 is TGTGCCAGCAGTTTCAAACTTTGGGGACAGGTACAAGAGACCCAGTACTTC.

The chain carries TRBV24-1 and TRBJ2-7, with 7 bases lining up with TRBD1. This CDR3 has 15 residues. Trimming removed 7 bases from V and 5 bases from J; junction bases left unmatched: 13. CDR1 KGHDR and CDR2 SFDVKD come from the germline V gene. CDR3 sequence reads: CATRSKGAIRHEQYF. Here the CDR3 DNA reads TGTGCCACCAGATCCAAGGGGGCAATTAGACACGAGCAGTACTTC.

The chain recombines TRBV27 with TRBJ1-1, with D possibly matching TRBD1 (5 bases). V lost 6 bases to trimming and J lost 0 bases, with 20 bases between them. The germline V gene encodes CDR1 MNHEY and CDR2 SMNVEV (reference sequence). The CDR3 sequence is 17 residues long. CDR3 protein: CASSGPGRGHMNTEAFF. The CDR3 DNA reads TGTGCCAGCAGCGGTCCGGGGAGGGGTCACATGAACACTGAAGCTTTCTTT.

For the CDR3, the DNA is TGTGCCAGCATTCCGCGCGGGGCGTACACTGAAGCTTTCTTT. This translates into CASIPRGAYTEAFF. The rearrangement links TRBV5-5 to TRBJ1-1; TRBD1 is a possible D gene (5 bases). Trimming removed 6 bases at V and 3 bases at J, with 15 bases between. Per germline, CDR1 SGHKS and CDR2 YYEKEE (reference sequence). The CDR3 contains 14 residues.

The chain recombines TRBV5-1 with TRBJ1-6; D is perhaps TRBD1 (6 bases). The V gene lost 3 bases and the J gene lost 6 bases, with 19 bases spanning the gap. CDR1 is SGHRS and CDR2 is YFSETQ in the germline V gene. The CDR3 totals 17 residues. The DNA for the CDR3 is TGCGCCAGCAGCTCCAAGGAAGTTGGGGGCCGTAATTCACCCCTCCACTTT. Protein product: CASSSKEVGGRNSPLHF.